These T cell receptor beta chains were read from a single sample in a study of blood T cell repertoires in COVID-19. Measured with immunoSEQ multiplex PCR; TCRdb has only the in-frame clones, and not every one. There are about 280,000 clones in the sample; 85% to 90% occur only once, and under 2.5% lies in the top ten. Sequencing used PBMCs or T cells enriched from blood (not recorded which). Receptors were obtained from an older woman who had recovered from COVID-19. CDR3s include the opening cysteine and the closing phenylalanine or tryptophan. D genes are given only for firm matches. Clone size is given for some rows only: seen once, a few or many times, or a class if the clone is expanded.

J | V | length | size | D | DNA | CDR3
TRBJ2-1 | TRBV11-1 | 16 | - | - | TGTGCCAGCAGCTTACGTAGCGCCCGACATTACAATGAGCAGTTCTTC | CASSLRSARHYNEQFF
TRBJ1-4 | TRBV12-5 | 11 | - | - | TGTGCTAGTGGTTCGGGTGAAAAACTGTTTTTT | CASGSGEKLFF
TRBJ1-2 | TRBV2 | 12 | - | - | TGTGCCAGCAGTGAATTATCGTATGGCTACACCTTC | CASSELSYGYTF
TRBJ1-6 | TRBV19 | 16 | few | TRBD1 | TGTGCCAGTAGTATACGGGTCGGACAGGGGGGTTCACCCCTCCACTTT | CASSIRVGQGGSPLHF
TRBJ2-7 | TRBV6-5 | 15 | - | TRBD1 | TGTGCCAGCAGTTACCAAGGGGACAGGGGGTACGAGCAGTACTTC | CASSYQGDRGYEQYF
TRBJ2-7 | TRBV5-1 | 15 | - | - | TGCGCCAGCAGCTTGGAGGTTAGCAGTGCCTACGAGCAGTACTTC | CASSLEVSSAYEQYF
TRBJ1-2 | TRBV9 | 14 | - | TRBD1 | TGTGCCAGCAACAGGGGGTTAGCCAACTATGGCTACACCTTC | CASNRGLANYGYTF
TRBJ1-3 | TRBV3-1/TRBV3-2 | 15 | - | - | TGTGCCAGCAGCCAAACAGCTCTCTCTGGAAACACCATATATTTT | CASSQTALSGNTIYF
TRBJ2-7 | TRBV7-9 | 16 | - | - | TGTGCCAGCAGCCCCCGAAGTATCGCGAGCTCCTACGAGCAGTACTTC | CASSPRSIASSYEQYF
TRBJ1-2 | TRBV5-4 | 13 | - | - | TGTGCCAGCAGCCCTCGCGGGGACTATGGCTACACCTTC | CASSPRGDYGYTF
TRBJ2-1 | TRBV28 | 14 | - | TRBD2 | TGTGCCAGCAGTTTTCCCCTAGCGGGAGTTGAGCAGTTCTTC | CASSFPLAGVEQFF
TRBJ1-6 | TRBV5-6 | 16 | - | - | TGTGCCAGCAGCTTGCGTTTTGGGGGGGCCTATTCACCCCTCCACTTT | CASSLRFGGAYSPLHF
TRBJ1-2 | TRBV9 | 16 | once | TRBD1 | TGTGCCAGCAGCGCGATTCCCGGGACAGGGAGTCATGGCTACACCTTC | CASSAIPGTGSHGYTF
TRBJ2-5 | TRBV9 | 11 | - | - | TGTGCCTCGGGGGTGGCAGAGACCCAGTACTTC | CASGVAETQYF
TRBJ2-5 | TRBV5-1 | 14 | - | - | TGCGCCAGCAGCTTCACGTCGACAGAAGAGACCCAGTACTTC | CASSFTSTEETQYF
TRBJ2-7 | TRBV11-3 | 14 | - | TRBD1 | TGTGCCAGCAGCACACAGGGGGCTTACTACGAGCAGTACTTC | CASSTQGAYYEQYF
TRBJ1-1 | TRBV19 | 13 | - | - | TGTGCCACTAATCACGGAGGGAACACTGAAGCTTTCTTT | CATNHGGNTEAFF
TRBJ2-6 | TRBV2 | 16 | - | TRBD1 | TGTGCCAGCAGTGACAGACAGGGATCTGGGGCCAACGTCCTGACTTTC | CASSDRQGSGANVLTF
TRBJ1-1 | TRBV6-5 | 13 | - | - | TGTGCCAGCATGATAGGGGGAAAGCCTGAAGCTTTCTTT | CASMIGGKPEAFF
TRBJ2-5 | TRBV5-4 | 15 | - | TRBD2 | TGTGCCAGCAGCTCGAGGACTAGCGGGGGGGACACCCAGTACTTC | CASSSRTSGGDTQYF
TRBJ1-4 | TRBV28 | 15 | - | TRBD1 | TGTGCCAGCAGGGCCCAGGGGGCGTCTAATGAAAAACTGTTTTTT | CASRAQGASNEKLFF
TRBJ1-2 | TRBV20-1 | 10 | once | - | TGCAGTGCTAGAGAGCCCTCTATGACCTTC | CSAREPSMTF
TRBJ1-5 | TRBV6-4 | 14 | few | TRBD1 | TGTGCCAGCAGTGAGAACGACAGGGCCCAGCCCCAGCATTTT | CASSENDRAQPQHF
TRBJ2-7 | TRBV19 | 11 | - | - | TGTGCCACCCGAGTTCGCTACGAGCAGTACTTC | CATRVRYEQYF
TRBJ1-5 | TRBV29-1 | 13 | - | - | TGCAGCGTTGAAGATCGGGGAGGGGAGCCCCAGCATTTT | CSVEDRGGEPQHF
TRBJ2-7 | TRBV7-7 | 18 | - | TRBD2 | TGTGCTAGCAGCTTGGGGAAGGAACTAGCGGGGGAGATCCACGAGCAGTACTTC | CASSLGKELAGEIHEQYF
TRBJ1-4 | TRBV28 | 13 | - | - | TGTGCCAGCAGTTTAATTACGGGGGAAAAACTGTTTTTT | CASSLITGEKLFF
TRBJ2-3 | TRBV9 | 13 | - | - | TGTGCCAGCAGCAGACCGACAGAGGATACGCAGTATTTT | CASSRPTEDTQYF
TRBJ2-1 | TRBV9 | 16 | once | TRBD1 | TGTGCCAGCAGCGCACCGGGACAGGGTTTCTACAATGAGCAGTTCTTC | CASSAPGQGFYNEQFF
TRBJ1-6 | TRBV9 | 13 | - | - | TGTGCCAGCAGCGTGAGGGCCAATTCACCCCTCCACTTT | CASSVRANSPLHF
TRBJ2-7 | TRBV7-2 | 14 | - | - | TGTGCCAGCAGCGCATGGGGCGGGGTTACCGAGCAGTACTTC | CASSAWGGVTEQYF
TRBJ1-4 | TRBV10-3 | 16 | - | - | TGTGCCATCAAAACGGACAGCGGCCTAACTAATGAAAAACTGTTTTTT | CAIKTDSGLTNEKLFF
TRBJ2-7 | TRBV9 | 18 | few | TRBD2 | TGTGCCAGCAGCGTAGTCGATCCTAGCGGGAGGGCCCTCTACGAGCAGTACTTC | CASSVVDPSGRALYEQYF
TRBJ2-2 | TRBV6-5 | 14 | - | TRBD1 | TGTGCCAGCAGACAGACAGGGCGCGCCGGGGAGCTGTTTTTT | CASRQTGRAGELFF
TRBJ2-5 | TRBV5-1 | 14 | - | - | TGCGCCAGCAGCCCGATGGACAGTTCGAAGACCCAGTACTTC | CASSPMDSSKTQYF
TRBJ1-4 | TRBV14 | 15 | few | - | TGTGCCAGCAGCCCGTACAGGGTAGGGGATGAAAAACTGTTTTTT | CASSPYRVGDEKLFF
TRBJ2-2 | TRBV19 | 13 | - | - | TGTGCCAGTAGTATAACAGGGTCCGGGGAGCTGTTTTTT | CASSITGSGELFF
TRBJ2-5 | TRBV2 | 14 | - | - | TGTGCCAGCAGTCAGGAGCGGACCCAAGAGACCCAGTACTTC | CASSQERTQETQYF
TRBJ2-1 | TRBV30 | 14 | - | - | TGTGCCTGGGACCGGACGGGAAGCTACAATGAGCAGTTCTTC | CAWDRTGSYNEQFF
TRBJ1-4 | TRBV7-9 | 14 | - | TRBD1 | TGTGCCAGCAGCTTTGCAGGGGGAGGTGAAAAACTGTTTTTT | CASSFAGGGEKLFF
TRBJ2-1 | TRBV19 | 12 | - | - | TGTGCCAGTAACCGGCGGGACAATGAGCAGTTCTTC | CASNRRDNEQFF
TRBJ2-7 | TRBV5-8 | 18 | - | TRBD2 | TGTGCCAGCAGCCCGTGGGGTAGCGGGAGGCCTGGAGCCTACGAGCAGTACTTC | CASSPWGSGRPGAYEQYF
TRBJ1-3 | TRBV29-1 | 12 | - | - | TGCAGCGCCTCAGGGTCCGGAAACACCATATATTTT | CSASGSGNTIYF
TRBJ1-6 | TRBV28 | 14 | - | - | TGTGCCAGCAGTTTAGGGCAGGGAGGTTCACCCCTCCACTTT | CASSLGQGGSPLHF
TRBJ1-4 | TRBV12-3/TRBV12-4 | 13 | - | - | TGTGCCAGCAGTTGGGGGGGTTTGGGAAAACTGTTTTTT | CASSWGGLGKLFF
TRBJ1-1 | TRBV4-1 | 14 | - | - | TGCGCCAGCAGCCAAGATCGGGGATACACTGAAGCTTTCTTT | CASSQDRGYTEAFF
TRBJ2-7 | TRBV9 | 13 | - | - | TGTGCCAGCAGCCCGGCGACAGCCTACGAGCAGTACTTC | CASSPATAYEQYF
TRBJ1-2 | TRBV5-4 | 17 | - | - | TGTGCCAGCAGCCCCGACGCGGGGCAGGGCGGGAGTAATGGCTACACCTTC | CASSPDAGQGGSNGYTF
TRBJ2-1 | TRBV3-1/TRBV3-2 | 17 | once | TRBD2 | TGTGCCAGCAGCCCCTGGACTAGCGGGATCTCCTACAATGAGCAGTTCTTC | CASSPWTSGISYNEQFF
TRBJ2-7 | TRBV7-2 | 14 | - | TRBD1 | TGTGCCAGCAGCCCTTGGACAGGTCCCTACGAGCAGTACTTC | CASSPWTGPYEQYF
TRBJ2-1 | TRBV9 | 17 | - | - | TGTGCCAGCAGCGTAGGTTCCCCTAGCGACTACTACAATGAGCAGTTCTTC | CASSVGSPSDYYNEQFF